This TCR beta chain appears in the sequencing data of a study of T-cell reconstitution after alpha-beta-depleted transplantation in children. The junction had 10 bases not matched to a gene; V was cut back by 0 bases and J by 1 base. CDR3 length: 18 amino acids. Unique molecular identifiers featured in how the TCRbeta library was prepared. TCRdb re-called the PCR reads with MiXCR, one entry per CDR3 protein. The top ten hold around 45% of the sample, which has more than 200,000 distinct CDR3 sequences, about 15% seen once. J is TRBJ1-1 and V is TRBV12-3 or TRBV12-4; 8 nucleotides line up with TRBD1. The source is a male patient under 10 years old who had a stem cell transplant for acute lymphoblastic leukemia, so the T cells may come from the graft donor. Sequenced material: PBMCs, mostly from graft donor cells, taken 360 days after TCRalphabeta/CD19-depleted stem cell transplant. The chain's CDR3 is CASSLAEDWDRRNTEAFF. Written as DNA, the CDR3 is TGTGCCAGCAGTTTAGCGGAGGACTGGGACAGGAGGAACACTGAAGCTTTCTTT.